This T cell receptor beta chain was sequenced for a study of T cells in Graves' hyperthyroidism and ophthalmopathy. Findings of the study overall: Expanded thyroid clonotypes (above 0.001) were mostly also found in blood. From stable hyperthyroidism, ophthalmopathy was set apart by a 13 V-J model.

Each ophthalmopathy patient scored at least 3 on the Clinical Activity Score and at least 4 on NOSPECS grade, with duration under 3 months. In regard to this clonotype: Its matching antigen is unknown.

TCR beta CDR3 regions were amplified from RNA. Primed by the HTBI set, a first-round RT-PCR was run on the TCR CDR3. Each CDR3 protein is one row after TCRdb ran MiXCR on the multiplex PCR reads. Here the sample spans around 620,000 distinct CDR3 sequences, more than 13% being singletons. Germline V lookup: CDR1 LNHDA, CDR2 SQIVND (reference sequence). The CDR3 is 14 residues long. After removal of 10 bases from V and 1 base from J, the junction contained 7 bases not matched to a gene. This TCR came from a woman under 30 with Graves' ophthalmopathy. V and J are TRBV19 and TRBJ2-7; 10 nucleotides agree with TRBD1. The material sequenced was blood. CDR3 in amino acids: CATSWGQGSYEQYF. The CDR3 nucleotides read TGTGCCACCTCCTGGGGACAGGGGTCCTACGAGCAGTACTTC.